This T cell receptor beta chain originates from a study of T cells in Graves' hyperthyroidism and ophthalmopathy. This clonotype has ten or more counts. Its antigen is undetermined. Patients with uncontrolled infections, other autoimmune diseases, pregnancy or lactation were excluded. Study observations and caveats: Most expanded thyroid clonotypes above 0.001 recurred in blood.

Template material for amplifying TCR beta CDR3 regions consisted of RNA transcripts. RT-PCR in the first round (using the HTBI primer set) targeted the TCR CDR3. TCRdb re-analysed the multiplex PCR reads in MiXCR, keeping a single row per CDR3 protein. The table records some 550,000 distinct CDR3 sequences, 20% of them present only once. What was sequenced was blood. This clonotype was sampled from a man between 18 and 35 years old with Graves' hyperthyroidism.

CDR3 in amino acids: CASSGRQGLGSNQPQHF. In nucleotides, the CDR3 is TGTGCCAGTAGTGGGCGACAGGGCTTAGGGAGCAATCAGCCCCAGCATTTT. The J gene is TRBJ1-5, the V gene TRBV19; 7 nucleotides agree with TRBD1. Trimming at V came to 5 bases and at J to 1 base, leaving 11 bases not matched to a gene. There are 17 residues in the CDR3. Germline CDR1 and CDR2: LNHDA and SQIVND (reference sequence).